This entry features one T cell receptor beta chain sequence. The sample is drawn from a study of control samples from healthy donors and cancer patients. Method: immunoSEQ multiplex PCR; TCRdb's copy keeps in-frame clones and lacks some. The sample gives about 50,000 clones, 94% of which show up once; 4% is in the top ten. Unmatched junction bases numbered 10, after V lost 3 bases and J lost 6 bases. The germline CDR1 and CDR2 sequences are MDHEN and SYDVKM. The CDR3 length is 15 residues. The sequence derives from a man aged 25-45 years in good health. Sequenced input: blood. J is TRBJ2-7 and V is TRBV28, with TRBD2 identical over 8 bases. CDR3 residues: CASSFVERGQGEQYF. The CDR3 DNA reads TGTGCCAGCAGTTTTGTGGAGCGGGGGCAGGGCGAGCAGTACTTC.